A few counts support the clone carrying this T cell receptor beta chain. These data originate in a study of blood T cell repertoires in COVID-19. About the study: Material from acute and convalescent COVID-19 was sourced from the United States, Italy and Spain. T cells, B-cell-depleted T cells, or PBMCs supplied cDNA or gDNA.

This CDR3 has 16 amino acids. Germline V gives CDR1 SGHTA, CDR2 FQGTGA. V was pared by 6 bases and J by 5 bases, with 12 bases of the junction left unmatched. Original processing notes: Reference gene primer amplification yielded estimated nucleated cell counts. Profiled with immunoSEQ multiplex PCR; TCRdb holds only in-frame clones, not every one. That table furnishes V, J and clone size, whereas the DNA furnished D and trimming. Among 450,000 to 500,000 clones, 70% to 90% were seen once, and the ten largest hold under 4%. This rearrangement joins TRBV7-3 to TRBJ2-3; 9 positions agree with TRBD2. The sequencing sample was made of peripheral blood. This sequence was found in a human donor in a cohort sampled during active COVID-19. This CDR3 is CASSPQGSGRQDTQYF. The CDR3 region has the DNA TGTGCCAGCAGTCCCCAAGGTAGCGGGAGACAAGATACGCAGTATTTT.